The sequence of this TCR beta chain was determined in a study of T cell changes during pregnancy in multiple sclerosis. Sequencing used immunoSEQ multiplex PCR; TCRdb keeps in-frame clones, though not all of them. The table has 90,000 or so clones, over 80% seen once. V was pared by 0 bases and J by 4 bases, with 2 bases of the junction left unmatched. Germline V gene lookup returns CDR1 SEHNR and CDR2 FQNEAQ (reference sequence). The CDR3 runs 14 residues. The sequencing here drew on PBMCs, taken in the first trimester of pregnancy. The V call is TRBV7-9, the J call TRBJ1-2; 7 bases are a match to TRBD1. The TCR sequence derives from a female donor in good health, serving as a control in a pregnancy study. Some clones in this sample may be carry-over from other donors' samples. CDR3 nucleotide sequence: TGTGCCAGCAGCTTAGCCGGGACAGTCTATGGCTACACCTTC. Its translation is CASSLAGTVYGYTF.